This is a list of T cell receptor beta chains from one sample in a study of tumor and adjacent non-tumor tissue in lung cancer. TCRdb ran MiXCR on the multiplex PCR reads and lists one entry per CDR3 protein. The sample yields 65,000 to 95,000 distinct CDR3 sequences, roughly 75% seen once. Sequences were obtained from lung tumor tissue. The source is a woman in her sixties or seventies with non-small cell lung cancer. Each CDR3 is given with its conserved first and last residue. Fields, in order: clone size, J gene, D gene, CDR3 length, V gene, CDR3 protein, CDR3 DNA. The D gene is left open where the match is weak. Clone size is shown for a subset of rows, as once, few, many or a class of expanded clone.

size: NA
J: TRBJ2-6
D: NA
length: 16
V: TRBV7-9
CDR3: CASSLAWRPGASVLTF
DNA: TGTGCCAGCAGCTTGGCCTGGCGGCCTGGGGCCAGCGTCCTGACTTTC

size: NA
J: TRBJ2-5
D: NA
length: 16
V: TRBV6-5
CDR3: CASSYSPGEWKETQYF
DNA: TGTGCCAGCAGTTACTCGCCTGGGGAGTGGAAAGAGACCCAGTACTTC

size: NA
J: TRBJ2-7
D: TRBD2
length: 16
V: TRBV30
CDR3: CAWGDKAGLAKIGQYF
DNA: TGTGCCTGGGGGGACAAGGCAGGACTAGCTAAGATTGGGCAGTACTTC

size: few
J: TRBJ2-5
D: TRBD2
length: 15
V: TRBV5-1
CDR3: CASNPGLATLETQYF
DNA: TGCGCCAGCAACCCGGGACTAGCTACCCTCGAGACCCAGTACTTC

size: NA
J: TRBJ1-1
D: NA
length: 14
V: TRBV20-1
CDR3: CSASRVPRGTEAVF
DNA: TGCAGTGCTAGCAGGGTTCCTCGGGGCACTGAAGCTGTCTTT

size: NA
J: TRBJ2-7
D: NA
length: 14
V: TRBV20-1
CDR3: CSARGRGASYEQYF
DNA: TGCAGTGCTAGGGGACGGGGAGCTTCCTACGAGCAGTACTTC

size: once
J: TRBJ2-5
D: NA
length: 14
V: TRBV10-3
CDR3: CAIGESYNQETQYF
DNA: TGTGCCATCGGCGAGTCTTACAACCAAGAGACCCAGTACTTC

size: NA
J: TRBJ1-4
D: NA
length: 16
V: TRBV4-2
CDR3: CASSQDWESQYEILFF
DNA: TGTGCCAGCAGCCAAGATTGGGAAAGTCAGTATGAAATACTGTTTTTT

size: many
J: TRBJ1-3
D: TRBD1
length: 14
V: TRBV20-1
CDR3: CSTRQGTTGNTIYF
DNA: TGCAGTACTCGACAGGGGACTACTGGAAACACCATATATTTT

size: NA
J: TRBJ2-1
D: NA
length: 15
V: TRBV7-9
CDR3: CASSLGGRGGNEQFF
DNA: TGTGCCAGCAGCTTAGGTGGCAGGGGGGGCAATGAGCAGTTCTTC

size: NA
J: TRBJ2-2
D: TRBD2
length: 18
V: TRBV19
CDR3: CVSRPGLAGGLATGELFF
DNA: TGTGTCAGTCGGCCGGGACTAGCGGGAGGCCTAGCAACCGGGGAGCTGTTTTTT

size: NA
J: TRBJ1-1
D: NA
length: 17
V: TRBV28
CDR3: CATNKDRLFQMNTEAIF
DNA: TGTGCCACCAACAAAGACAGGCTATTTCAAATGAACACTGAAGCTATCTTT

size: NA
J: TRBJ2-2
D: NA
length: 14
V: TRBV6-2/TRBV6-3
CDR3: CAIIDRDGTGKLFF
DNA: TGCGCCATCATCGACAGGGACGGGACTGGGAAGCTGTTTTTT

size: NA
J: TRBJ1-2
D: NA
length: 15
V: TRBV12-3/TRBV12-4
CDR3: CAGSFSGPRAKGYTF
DNA: TGTGCTGGCAGTTTCAGTGGACCACGGGCGAAAGGCTACACCTTC

size: NA
J: TRBJ2-7
D: NA
length: 12
V: TRBV6-1
CDR3: CASSENRIEQYF
DNA: TGTGCCAGCAGTGAAAACAGAATCGAGCAGTACTTC

size: many
J: TRBJ2-7
D: NA
length: 12
V: TRBV6-1
CDR3: CASSVAVYEQYF
DNA: TGTGCCAGCAGTGTGGCGGTCTACGAGCAGTACTTC

size: NA
J: TRBJ2-3
D: NA
length: 14
V: TRBV6-5
CDR3: CASRLTGNPDTQYF
DNA: TGTGCCAGCAGGCTGACTGGCAACCCAGATACGCAGTATTTT

size: NA
J: TRBJ2-1
D: NA
length: 16
V: TRBV24-1
CDR3: CATSDPGPARGNEQFF
DNA: TGTGCCACCAGTGACCCGGGACCAGCGCGAGGGAATGAGCAGTTCTTC

size: NA
J: TRBJ1-4
D: NA
length: 14
V: TRBV20-1
CDR3: CNARDIATNEKLFF
DNA: TGCAATGCTAGAGACATTGCAACTAATGAAAAACTGTTTTTC

size: NA
J: TRBJ2-7
D: NA
length: 12
V: TRBV2
CDR3: CASRGSPVEQYF
DNA: TGTGCCAGCAGGGGCAGCCCGGTCGAGCAGTACTTC

size: NA
J: TRBJ1-5
D: TRBD1
length: 14
V: TRBV6-2/TRBV6-3
CDR3: CTSKRTGGDQPQHF
DNA: TGTACCAGCAAGAGGACAGGGGGCGATCAGCCCCAACATTTT

size: NA
J: TRBJ2-1
D: NA
length: 15
V: TRBV5-1
CDR3: CASSIDTAVAGEQFF
DNA: TGCGCCAGCAGCATAGACACGGCAGTGGCCGGTGAGCAGTTCTTC

size: few
J: TRBJ2-7
D: NA
length: 15
V: TRBV6-2/TRBV6-3
CDR3: CASSYDVTRGDEQYF
DNA: TGTGCCAGCAGTTACGATGTGACTAGGGGAGACGAGCAGTACTTC

size: NA
J: TRBJ1-1
D: NA
length: 16
V: TRBV28
CDR3: CASSLWTVNMNTEAFF
DNA: TGTGCCAGCAGTTTATGGACAGTGAACATGAACACTGAAGCTTTCTTT

size: NA
J: TRBJ2-3
D: NA
length: 14
V: TRBV29-1
CDR3: CSVVVSRGADTHYF
DNA: TGCAGCGTTGTCGTCTCCAGGGGAGCAGATACGCACTATTTT

size: NA
J: TRBJ2-1
D: NA
length: 17
V: TRBV6-5
CDR3: CASSYSIPGGGHNEQFF
DNA: TGTGCTAGCAGTTACTCGATTCCGGGGGGCGGCCACAATGAGCAGTTCTTC

size: NA
J: TRBJ2-3
D: TRBD2
length: 19
V: TRBV6-2/TRBV6-3
CDR3: CAGSYRGLVGGPTTDTQYF
DNA: TGTGCCGGCAGTTACCGGGGACTAGTGGGAGGGCCAACCACAGATACGCAGTATTTT

size: NA
J: TRBJ2-3
D: NA
length: 14
V: TRBV20-1
CDR3: CSARGWPSRNTEYF
DNA: TGCAGTGCTAGAGGCTGGCCTTCTAGAAATACGGAGTATTTT

size: many
J: TRBJ2-4
D: TRBD1
length: 13
V: TRBV28
CDR3: CASRPGQGNIQYF
DNA: TGTGCCAGCAGACCAGGACAGGGGAACATTCAGTACTTC

size: NA
J: TRBJ1-5
D: NA
length: 13
V: TRBV6-5
CDR3: CASTYSRYKPQHF
DNA: TGTGCCAGCACTTACTCCAGGTATAAGCCCCAGCATTTT